This T cell receptor (beta chain) was found in a study of T cells in Graves' hyperthyroidism and ophthalmopathy. Regions amplified from RNA transcripts were the TCR beta CDR3 regions. Using the HTBI primer set, a first-round RT-PCR was run on the TCR CDR3. TCRdb re-analysed the multiplex PCR reads in MiXCR, keeping a single row per CDR3 protein. The profile shows 490,000 or so distinct CDR3 sequences, roughly 23% of them singletons. The V gene lost 4 bases and the J gene lost 8 bases, with 18 bases spanning the gap. The CDR3 contains 15 residues. Germline-derived CDR1 and CDR2 are SGDLS and YYNGEE. Diagnoses rested on clinical symptoms, serum thyroxine and TRAb, thyroid ultrasound and orbital computed tomography. This clonotype was seen a few times.

The gene calls are TRBV9 and TRBJ1-4; a possible D gene is TRBD1 (6 bases). What was sequenced was blood. The sequence came from a woman aged 65 to 85 with Graves' ophthalmopathy. The CDR3 nucleotides read TGTGCCAGCAGCACCCAACAGGGTTTAGCGGAAAAACTGTTTTTT. Its protein product is CASSTQQGLAEKLFF.